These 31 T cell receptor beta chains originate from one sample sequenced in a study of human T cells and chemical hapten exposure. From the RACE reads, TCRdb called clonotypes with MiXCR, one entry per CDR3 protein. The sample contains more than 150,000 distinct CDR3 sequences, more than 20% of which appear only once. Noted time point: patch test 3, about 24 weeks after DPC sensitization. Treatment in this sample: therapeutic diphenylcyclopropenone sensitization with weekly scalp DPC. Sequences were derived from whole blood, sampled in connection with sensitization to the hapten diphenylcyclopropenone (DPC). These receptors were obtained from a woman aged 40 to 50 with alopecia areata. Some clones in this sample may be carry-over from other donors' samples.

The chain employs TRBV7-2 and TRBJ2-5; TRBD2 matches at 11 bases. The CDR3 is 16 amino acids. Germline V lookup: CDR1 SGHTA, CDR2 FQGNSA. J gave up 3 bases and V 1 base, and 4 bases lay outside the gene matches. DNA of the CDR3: TGTGCCAGCAGCTTAGGTAGCGGGAGGGGAGAAGAGACCCAGTACTTC. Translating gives CASSLGSGRGEETQYF. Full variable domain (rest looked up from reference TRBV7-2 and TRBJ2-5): GAGVSQSPSNKVTEKGKDVELRCDPISGHTALYWYRQSLGQGLEFLIYFQGNSAPDKSGLPSDRFSAERTGGSVSTLTIQRTQQEDSAVYLCASSLGSGRGEETQYFGPGTRLLVL.

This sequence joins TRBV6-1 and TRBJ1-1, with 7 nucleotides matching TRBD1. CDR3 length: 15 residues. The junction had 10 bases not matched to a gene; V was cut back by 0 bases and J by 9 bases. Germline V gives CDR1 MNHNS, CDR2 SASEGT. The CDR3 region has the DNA TGTGCCAGCAGTGAAGCGCTAAGGGGGCTCCCAAAAGCTTTCTTT. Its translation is CASSEALRGLPKAFF.

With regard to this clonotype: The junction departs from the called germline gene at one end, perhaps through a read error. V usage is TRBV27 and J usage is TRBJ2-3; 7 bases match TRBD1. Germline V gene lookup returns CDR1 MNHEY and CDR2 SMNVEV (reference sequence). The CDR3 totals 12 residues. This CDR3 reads CASRRGTDMQYF. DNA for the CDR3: TGTGCCAGCAGAAGAGGGACAGATATGCAGTATTTT.

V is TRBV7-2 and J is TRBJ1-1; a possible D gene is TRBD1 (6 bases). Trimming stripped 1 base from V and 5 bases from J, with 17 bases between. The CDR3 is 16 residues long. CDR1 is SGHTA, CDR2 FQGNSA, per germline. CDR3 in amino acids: CASSLDLFRGGTEAFF. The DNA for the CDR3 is TGTGCCAGCAGCTTAGACCTATTTAGGGGGGGAACTGAAGCTTTCTTT.

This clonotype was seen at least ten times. CDR3 residues: CSGRKEGFTDTQYF. The CDR3 nucleotides are TGCAGCGGGAGAAAAGAAGGGTTCACAGATACGCAGTATTTT. J is TRBJ2-3 and V is TRBV29-1; D gene uncertain. The CDR3 sequence is 14 residues long. Trimming took 7 bases from V and 2 from J, leaving 16 bases between them. Germline loops: CDR1 SQVTM, CDR2 ANQGSEA.

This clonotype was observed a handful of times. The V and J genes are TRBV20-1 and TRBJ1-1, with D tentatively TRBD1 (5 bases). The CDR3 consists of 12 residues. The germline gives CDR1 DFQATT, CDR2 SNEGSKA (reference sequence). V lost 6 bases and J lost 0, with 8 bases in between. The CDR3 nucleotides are TGCAGTGCCATGACAGTGAACACTGAAGCTTTCTTT. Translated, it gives CSAMTVNTEAFF.

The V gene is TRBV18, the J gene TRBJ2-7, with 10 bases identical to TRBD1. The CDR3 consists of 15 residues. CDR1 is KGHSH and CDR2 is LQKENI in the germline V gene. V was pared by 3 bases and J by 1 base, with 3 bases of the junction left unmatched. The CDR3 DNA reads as TGTGCCAGCTCACCGGCGGGACAGGGGTCCTACGAGCAGTACTTC. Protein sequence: CASSPAGQGSYEQYF. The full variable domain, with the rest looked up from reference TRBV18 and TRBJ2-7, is NAGVMQNPRHLVRRRGQEARLRCSPMKGHSHVYWYRQLPEEGLKFMVYLQKENIIDESGMPKERFSAEFPKEGPSILRIQQVVRGDSAAYFCASSPAGQGSYEQYFGPGTRLTVT.

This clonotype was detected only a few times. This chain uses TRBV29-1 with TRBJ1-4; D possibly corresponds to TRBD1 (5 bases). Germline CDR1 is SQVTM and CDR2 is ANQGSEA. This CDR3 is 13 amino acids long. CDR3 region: CSSRDGTHEKLFF. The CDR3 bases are TGCAGTTCAAGAGATGGGACCCATGAAAAACTGTTTTTT.

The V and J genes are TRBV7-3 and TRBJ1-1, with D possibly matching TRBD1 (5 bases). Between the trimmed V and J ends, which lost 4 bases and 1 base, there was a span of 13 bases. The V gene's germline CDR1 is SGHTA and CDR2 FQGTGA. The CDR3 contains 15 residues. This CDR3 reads CASSSAGLANTEAFF. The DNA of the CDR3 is TGTGCCAGCAGCTCGGCAGGGTTGGCGAACACTGAAGCTTTCTTT.

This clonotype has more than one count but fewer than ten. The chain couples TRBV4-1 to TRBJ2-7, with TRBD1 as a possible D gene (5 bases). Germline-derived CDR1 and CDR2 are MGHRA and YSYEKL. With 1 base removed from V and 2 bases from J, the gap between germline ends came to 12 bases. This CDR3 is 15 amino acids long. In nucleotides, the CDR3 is TGCGCCAGCAGCCAAGCGAAGGGGATTCCCTACGAGCAGTACTTC. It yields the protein CASSQAKGIPYEQYF.

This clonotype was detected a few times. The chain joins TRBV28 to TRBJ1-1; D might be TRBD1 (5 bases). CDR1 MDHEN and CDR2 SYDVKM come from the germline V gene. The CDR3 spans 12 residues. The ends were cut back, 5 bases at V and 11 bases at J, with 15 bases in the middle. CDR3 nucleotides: TGTGCCAGCAGTCTATCCGGGGGGACGGCTTTCTTT. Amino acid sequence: CASSLSGGTAFF.

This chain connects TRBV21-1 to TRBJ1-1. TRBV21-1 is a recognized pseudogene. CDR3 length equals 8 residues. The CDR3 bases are TGTGCCAGCAACGAAGCTTTCTTT. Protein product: CASNEAFF.

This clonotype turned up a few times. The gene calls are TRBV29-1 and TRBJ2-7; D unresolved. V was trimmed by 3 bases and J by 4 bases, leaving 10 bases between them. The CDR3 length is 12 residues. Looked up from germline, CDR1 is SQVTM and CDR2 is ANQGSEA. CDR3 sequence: CSVESMTYEQYF. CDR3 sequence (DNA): TGCAGCGTTGAGTCCATGACTTACGAGCAGTACTTC.

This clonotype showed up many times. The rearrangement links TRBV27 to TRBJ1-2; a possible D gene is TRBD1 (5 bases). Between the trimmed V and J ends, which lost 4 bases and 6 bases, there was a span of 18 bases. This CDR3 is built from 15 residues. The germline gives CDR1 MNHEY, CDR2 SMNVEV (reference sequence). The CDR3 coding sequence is TGTGCCAGCAGTTCAGCTCCCCAGGGTCGTAATGGCTACACCTTC. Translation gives CASSSAPQGRNGYTF.

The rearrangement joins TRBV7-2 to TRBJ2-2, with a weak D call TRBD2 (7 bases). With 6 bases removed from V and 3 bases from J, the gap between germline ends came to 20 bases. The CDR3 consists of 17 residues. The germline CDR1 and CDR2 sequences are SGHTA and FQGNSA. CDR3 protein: CASRTWGGGLDTGELFF. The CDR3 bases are TGTGCCAGCAGAACCTGGGGGGGGGGCTTGGACACCGGGGAGCTGTTTTTT.

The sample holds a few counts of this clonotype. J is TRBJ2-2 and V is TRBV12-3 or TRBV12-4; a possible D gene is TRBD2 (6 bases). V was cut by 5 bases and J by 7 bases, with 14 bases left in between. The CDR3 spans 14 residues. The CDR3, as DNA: TGTGCCAGCAGTATAGGGGTTAGCGGCGGGGAGCTGTTTTTT. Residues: CASSIGVSGGELFF.

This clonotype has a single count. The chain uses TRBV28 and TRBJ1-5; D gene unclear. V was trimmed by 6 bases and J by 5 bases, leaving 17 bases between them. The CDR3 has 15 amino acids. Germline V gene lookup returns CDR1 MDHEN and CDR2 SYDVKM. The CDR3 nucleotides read TGTGCCAGCAGCCCCGAGCTAGGGTTCGATCAGCCCCAGCATTTT. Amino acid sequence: CASSPELGFDQPQHF.

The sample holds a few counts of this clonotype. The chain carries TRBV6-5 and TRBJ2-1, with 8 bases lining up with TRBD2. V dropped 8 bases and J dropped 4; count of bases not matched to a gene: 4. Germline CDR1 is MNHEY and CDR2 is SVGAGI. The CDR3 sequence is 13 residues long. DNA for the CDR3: TGTGCCAGCCGAGCGGGAGAATACAATGAGCAGTTCTTC. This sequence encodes CASRAGEYNEQFF.

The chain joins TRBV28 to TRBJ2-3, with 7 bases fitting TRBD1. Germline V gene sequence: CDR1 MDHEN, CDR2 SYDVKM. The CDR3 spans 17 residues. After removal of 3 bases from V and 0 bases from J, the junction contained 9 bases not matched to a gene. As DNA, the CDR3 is TGTGCCAGCAGTTTTCCTCGGGACAGAGGTAGCACAGATACGCAGTATTTT. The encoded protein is CASSFPRDRGSTDTQYF.

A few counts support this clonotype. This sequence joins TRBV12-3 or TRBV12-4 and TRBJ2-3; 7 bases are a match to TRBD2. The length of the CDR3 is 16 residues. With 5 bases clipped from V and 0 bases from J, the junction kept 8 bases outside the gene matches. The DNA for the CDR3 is TGTGCCAGCAGTCCCATAGGCGGGAGAAGCACAGATACGCAGTATTTT. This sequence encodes CASSPIGGRSTDTQYF.

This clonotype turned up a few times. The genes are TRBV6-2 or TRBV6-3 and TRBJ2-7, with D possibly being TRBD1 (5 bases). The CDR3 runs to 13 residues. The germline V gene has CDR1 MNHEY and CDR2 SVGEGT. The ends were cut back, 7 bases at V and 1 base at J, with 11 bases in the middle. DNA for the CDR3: TGTGCCAGCAACTTACAGGTTTCCTACGAGCAGTACTTC. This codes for CASNLQVSYEQYF.

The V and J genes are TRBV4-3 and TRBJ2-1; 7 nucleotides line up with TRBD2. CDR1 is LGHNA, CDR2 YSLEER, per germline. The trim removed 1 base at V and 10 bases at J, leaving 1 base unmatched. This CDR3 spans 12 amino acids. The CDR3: CASSQGLAEQFF. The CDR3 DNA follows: TGCGCCAGCAGCCAAGGACTAGCCGAGCAGTTCTTC.

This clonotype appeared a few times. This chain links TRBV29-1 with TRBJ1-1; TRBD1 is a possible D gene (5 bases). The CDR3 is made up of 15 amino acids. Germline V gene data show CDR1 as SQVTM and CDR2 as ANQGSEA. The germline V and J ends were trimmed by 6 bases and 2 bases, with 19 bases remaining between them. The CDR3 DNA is TGCAGCGTCCCCTCGGTTGGGGGTGGCAACACTGAAGCTTTCTTT. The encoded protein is CSVPSVGGGNTEAFF.

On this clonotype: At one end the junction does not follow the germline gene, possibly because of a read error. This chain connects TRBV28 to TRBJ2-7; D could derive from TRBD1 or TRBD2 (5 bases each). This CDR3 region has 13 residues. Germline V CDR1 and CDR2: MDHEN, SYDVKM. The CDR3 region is CASSSSPGPSGDF. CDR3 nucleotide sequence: TGTGCCAGCAGCTCCTCCCCGGGACCCAGCGGTGACTTC.

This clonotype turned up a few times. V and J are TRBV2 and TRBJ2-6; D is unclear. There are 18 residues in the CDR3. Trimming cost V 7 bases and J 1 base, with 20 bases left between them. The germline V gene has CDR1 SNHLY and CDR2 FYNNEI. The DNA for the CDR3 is TGTGCCAGCAATTCGATGACCAACGCGCTATCTGGGGCCAACGTCCTGACTTTC. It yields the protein CASNSMTNALSGANVLTF. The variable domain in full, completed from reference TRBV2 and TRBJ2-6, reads EPEVTQTPSHQVTQMGQEVILRCVPISNHLYFYWYRQILGQKVEFLVSFYNNEISEKSEIFDDQFSVERPDGSNFTLKIRSTKLEDSAMYFCASNSMTNALSGANVLTFGAGSRLTVL.

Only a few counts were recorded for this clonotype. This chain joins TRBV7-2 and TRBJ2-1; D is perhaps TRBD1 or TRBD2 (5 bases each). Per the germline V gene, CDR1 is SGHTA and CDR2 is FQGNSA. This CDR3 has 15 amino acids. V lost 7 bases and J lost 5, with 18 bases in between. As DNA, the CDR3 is TGTGCCAGCACCCAACAACCCGGGGCCAACAATGAGCAGTTCTTC. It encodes CASTQQPGANNEQFF. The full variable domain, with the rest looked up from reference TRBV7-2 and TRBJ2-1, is GAGVSQSPSNKVTEKGKDVELRCDPISGHTALYWYRQSLGQGLEFLIYFQGNSAPDKSGLPSDRFSAERTGGSVSTLTIQRTQQEDSAVYLCASTQQPGANNEQFFGPGTRLTVL.

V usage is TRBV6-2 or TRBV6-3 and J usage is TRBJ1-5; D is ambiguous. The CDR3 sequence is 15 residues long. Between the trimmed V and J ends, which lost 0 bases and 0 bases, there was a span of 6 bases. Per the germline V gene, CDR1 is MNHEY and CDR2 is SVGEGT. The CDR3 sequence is CASSYSEDSNQPQHF. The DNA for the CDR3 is TGTGCCAGCAGTTACTCAGAGGATAGCAATCAGCCCCAGCATTTT.

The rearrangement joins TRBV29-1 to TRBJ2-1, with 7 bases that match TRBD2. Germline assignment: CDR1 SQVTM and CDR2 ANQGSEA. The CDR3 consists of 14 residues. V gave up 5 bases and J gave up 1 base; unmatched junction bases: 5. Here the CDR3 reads CSVILARSYNEQFF. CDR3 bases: TGCAGCGTTATACTAGCGAGGTCCTACAATGAGCAGTTCTTC.

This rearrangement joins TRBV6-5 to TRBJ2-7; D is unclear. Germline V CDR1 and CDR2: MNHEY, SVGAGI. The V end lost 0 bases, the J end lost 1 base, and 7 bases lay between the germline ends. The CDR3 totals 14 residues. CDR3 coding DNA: TGTGCCAGCAGTTACTCAGAGGCGTCCTACGAGCAGTACTTC. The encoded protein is CASSYSEASYEQYF.

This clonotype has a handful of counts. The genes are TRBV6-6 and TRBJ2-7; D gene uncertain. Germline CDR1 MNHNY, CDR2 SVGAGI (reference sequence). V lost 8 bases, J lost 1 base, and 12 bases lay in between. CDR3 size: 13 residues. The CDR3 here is CASQPQISYEQYF. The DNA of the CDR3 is TGTGCCAGCCAGCCTCAGATATCCTACGAGCAGTACTTC.

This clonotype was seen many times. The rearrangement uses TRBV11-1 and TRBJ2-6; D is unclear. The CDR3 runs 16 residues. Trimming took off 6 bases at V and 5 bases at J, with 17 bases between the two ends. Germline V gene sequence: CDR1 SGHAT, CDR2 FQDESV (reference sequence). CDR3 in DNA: TGTGCCAGCAGTTACGCTCAGGACGATCGGGCCAACGTCCTGACTTTC. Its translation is CASSYAQDDRANVLTF.